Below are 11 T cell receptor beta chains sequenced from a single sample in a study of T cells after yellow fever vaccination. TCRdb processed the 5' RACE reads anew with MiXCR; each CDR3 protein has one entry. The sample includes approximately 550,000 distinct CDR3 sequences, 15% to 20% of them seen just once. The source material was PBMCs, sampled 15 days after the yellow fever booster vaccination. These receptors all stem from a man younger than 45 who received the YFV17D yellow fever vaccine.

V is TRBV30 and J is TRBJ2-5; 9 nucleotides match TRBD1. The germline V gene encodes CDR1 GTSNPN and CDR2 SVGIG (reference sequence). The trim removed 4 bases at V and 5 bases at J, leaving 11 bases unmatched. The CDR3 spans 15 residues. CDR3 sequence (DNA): TGTGCCTGGACTCCGGGGGACAGGGAAATTGAGACCCAGTACTTC. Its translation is CAWTPGDREIETQYF.

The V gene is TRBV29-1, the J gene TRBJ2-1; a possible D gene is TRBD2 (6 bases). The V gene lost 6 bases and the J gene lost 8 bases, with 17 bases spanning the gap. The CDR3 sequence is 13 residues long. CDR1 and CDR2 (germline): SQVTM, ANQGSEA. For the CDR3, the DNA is TGCAGCGTCGACTCGACTAGTACCCATGAGCAGTTCTTC. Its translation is CSVDSTSTHEQFF.

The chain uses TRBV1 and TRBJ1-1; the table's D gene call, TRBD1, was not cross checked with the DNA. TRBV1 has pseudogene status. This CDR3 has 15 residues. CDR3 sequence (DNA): TGCACCAGCAGCCAAGATGGCAGGGATAGTACTGAAGCTTTCTTT. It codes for CTSSQDGRDSTEAFF.

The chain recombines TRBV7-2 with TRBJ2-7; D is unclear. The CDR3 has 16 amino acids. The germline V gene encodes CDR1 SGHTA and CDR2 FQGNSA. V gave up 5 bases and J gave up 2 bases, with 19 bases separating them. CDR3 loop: CASSTPPGSPTYEQYF. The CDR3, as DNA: TGTGCCAGCAGCACACCTCCCGGGTCCCCCACCTACGAGCAGTACTTC.

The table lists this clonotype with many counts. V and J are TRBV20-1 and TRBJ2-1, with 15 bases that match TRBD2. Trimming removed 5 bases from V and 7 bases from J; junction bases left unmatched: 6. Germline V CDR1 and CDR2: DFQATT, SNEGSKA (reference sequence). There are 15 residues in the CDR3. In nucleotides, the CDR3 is TGCAGTGCTGGGACTAGCGGGAGGACAACAAATGAGCAGTTCTTC. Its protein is CSAGTSGRTTNEQFF.

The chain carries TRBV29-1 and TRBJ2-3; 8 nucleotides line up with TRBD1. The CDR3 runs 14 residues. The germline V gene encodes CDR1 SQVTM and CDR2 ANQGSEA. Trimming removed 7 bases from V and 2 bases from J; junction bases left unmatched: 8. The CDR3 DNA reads TGCAGCGCAGCGACAGGGGCACTCACAGATACGCAGTATTTT. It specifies CSAATGALTDTQYF.

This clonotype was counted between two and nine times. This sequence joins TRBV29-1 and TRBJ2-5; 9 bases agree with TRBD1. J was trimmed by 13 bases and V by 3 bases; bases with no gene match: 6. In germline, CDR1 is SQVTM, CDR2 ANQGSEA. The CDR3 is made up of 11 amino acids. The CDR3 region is CSVETGGPPYF. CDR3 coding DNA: TGCAGCGTTGAGACAGGGGGTCCCCCGTACTTC.

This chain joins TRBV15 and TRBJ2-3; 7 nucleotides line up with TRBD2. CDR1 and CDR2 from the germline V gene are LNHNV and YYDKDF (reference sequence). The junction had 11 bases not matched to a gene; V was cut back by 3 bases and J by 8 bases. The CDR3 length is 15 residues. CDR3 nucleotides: TGTGCCACCAGCAGGGAGGGAGCACCGGGGGGTACGCAGTATTTT. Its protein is CATSREGAPGGTQYF.

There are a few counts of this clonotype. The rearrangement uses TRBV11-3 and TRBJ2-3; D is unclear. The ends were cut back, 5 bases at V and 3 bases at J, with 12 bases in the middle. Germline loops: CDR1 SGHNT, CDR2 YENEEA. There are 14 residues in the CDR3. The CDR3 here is CASSPPSRTDTQYF. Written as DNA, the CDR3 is TGTGCCAGCAGCCCACCGTCAAGAACAGATACGCAGTATTTT.

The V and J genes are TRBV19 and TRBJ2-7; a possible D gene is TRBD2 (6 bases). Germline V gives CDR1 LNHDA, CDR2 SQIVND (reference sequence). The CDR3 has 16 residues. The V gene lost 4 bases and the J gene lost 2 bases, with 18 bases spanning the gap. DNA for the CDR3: TGTGCCAGTAGTACCATTATCGGCGGGAAGGCCTACGAGCAGTACTTC. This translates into CASSTIIGGKAYEQYF.

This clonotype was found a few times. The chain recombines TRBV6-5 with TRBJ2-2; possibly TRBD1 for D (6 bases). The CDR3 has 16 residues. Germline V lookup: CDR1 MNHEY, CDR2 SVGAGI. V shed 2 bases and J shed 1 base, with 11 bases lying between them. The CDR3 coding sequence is TGTGCCAGCAGTTACCCCCCACAGGGGAACACCGGGGAGCTGTTTTTT. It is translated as CASSYPPQGNTGELFF.